Each of the 11 T cell receptor beta chains below was sequenced from the same sample in a study of cytomegalovirus exposure and HLA in healthy donors. With 60 Vbeta and 13 Jbeta primers, the PCR was carried out. Clones were read by immunoSEQ multiplex PCR, and TCRdb kept only the in-frame ones, dropping some. This sample yields under 150,000 clones, of which approximately 85% are seen a single time; 11% belongs to the top ten. Source material: PBMCs. The source of these receptors is a male donor in good health and CMV-seropositive.

The chain employs TRBV6-6 and TRBJ1-2; the D is unclear. Germline CDR1 MNHNY, CDR2 SVGAGI (reference sequence). The V gene lost 7 bases and the J gene lost 6 bases, with 12 bases spanning the gap. The CDR3 runs 12 residues. CDR3 sequence (DNA): TGTGCCAGCACCGGCAGGCTGGATGGCTACACCTTC. Translating it yields CASTGRLDGYTF.

Only one count was recorded for this clone. V and J are TRBV30 and TRBJ2-1; D is perhaps TRBD2 (5 bases). Trimming shortened V by 3 bases and J by 1 base, and 16 bases separated the two germline ends. CDR3 length: 16 residues. Germline lookup yields CDR1 GTSNPN and CDR2 SVGIG (reference sequence). This CDR3 reads CAWREGWFSSYNEQFF. The CDR3 coding sequence is TGTGCCTGGAGAGAGGGATGGTTTAGTTCCTACAATGAGCAGTTCTTC.

Comments on this clone: Other DNA sequences within the sample encode an identical CDR3. The chain couples TRBV5-1 to TRBJ2-5; 8 bases match TRBD2. The V gene end was trimmed by 4 bases and the J gene end by 5 bases; junction bases not matched to a gene: 7. From germline, CDR1 is SGHRS and CDR2 YFSETQ. The CDR3 contains 14 residues. CDR3 DNA sequence: TGCGCCAGCAGCCCCGGACTAGCTAGTGAGACCCAGTACTTC. Its protein is CASSPGLASETQYF.

This sequence joins TRBV4-2 and TRBJ2-3; D is possibly TRBD2 (5 bases). CDR1 is LGHNA, CDR2 YNFKEQ, per germline. The V and J ends lost 0 bases and 4 bases respectively, with 17 bases between them. The CDR3 loop spans 17 amino acids. CDR3 loop: CASSQDGGLALPDTQYF. The CDR3 DNA sequence: TGTGCCAGCAGCCAAGATGGAGGACTTGCCTTACCAGATACGCAGTATTTT.

The chain recombines TRBV9 with TRBJ2-7, with 14 bases lining up with TRBD2. V lost 5 bases, J lost 0 bases, and 4 bases stayed unmatched. The CDR3 loop spans 16 amino acids. CDR1 and CDR2 from the germline V gene are SGDLS and YYNGEE. CDR3 region: CASSETSGRASYEQYF. CDR3 sequence (DNA): TGTGCCAGCAGTGAGACTAGCGGGAGGGCCTCCTACGAGCAGTACTTC.

This chain uses TRBV7-6 with TRBJ2-7, with 12 bases fitting TRBD2. The CDR3 is made up of 14 amino acids. Losses at the gene ends were 7 bases for V and 3 bases for J; bases not matched to a gene: 4. Germline CDR1 and CDR2: SGHVS and FNYEAQ. In DNA form, the CDR3 reads TGTGCCAGCACACAGACTAGCGGGAGCTACGAGCAGTACTTC. This gives the protein CASTQTSGSYEQYF. Full variable domain (remainder filled in from reference TRBV7-6 and TRBJ2-7): GAGVSQSPRYKVTKRGQDVALRCDPISGHVSLYWYRQALGQGPEFLTYFNYEAQQDKSGLPNDRFSAERPEGSISTLTIQRTEQRDSAMYRCASTQTSGSYEQYFGPGTRLTVT.

The chain combines TRBV4-1 with TRBJ1-2; D gene uncertain. The CDR3 has 16 amino acids. The germline V gene encodes CDR1 MGHRA and CDR2 YSYEKL. The V end lost 7 bases, the J end lost 0 bases, and 18 bases lay between the germline ends. The chain's CDR3 is CASNPSGNGANYGYTF. CDR3 bases: TGCGCCAGCAACCCCAGCGGGAATGGAGCTAACTATGGCTACACCTTC.

In its sample, this clone was seen once. The chain couples TRBV27 to TRBJ2-1; 7 bases align to TRBD1. The germline gives CDR1 MNHEY, CDR2 SMNVEV (reference sequence). Trimming cost V 3 bases and J 3 bases; bases outside gene matches: 2. This CDR3 comprises 14 residues. The DNA for the CDR3 is TGTGCCAGCAGTTTGCAGGGGGACTACAATGAGCAGTTCTTC. It codes for CASSLQGDYNEQFF.

The V call is TRBV4-1, the J call TRBJ1-5, with a possible D match to TRBD1 (5 bases). CDR1 is MGHRA and CDR2 is YSYEKL in the germline V gene. The CDR3 extends over 16 amino acids. The ends were cut back, 3 bases at V and 2 bases at J, with 14 bases in the middle. This chain's CDR3 is CASSQRQLGRNQPQHF. The CDR3 coding sequence is TGCGCCAGCAGCCAGCGACAGTTAGGTCGCAATCAGCCCCAGCATTTT.

This clone occurred once. The chain links TRBV7-6 to TRBJ2-7; 8 nucleotides align to TRBD1. Per the germline V gene, CDR1 is SGHVS and CDR2 is FNYEAQ. The V gene end was trimmed by 4 bases and the J gene end by 4 bases; junction bases not matched to a gene: 15. The CDR3 has 17 residues. The CDR3 nucleotides are TGTGCCAGCAGCTCCGGGGTCAGTGGGCAGGGGGCTTACGAGCAGTACTTC. Protein product: CASSSGVSGQGAYEQYF.

The gene calls are TRBV11-2 and TRBJ2-2, with 10 nucleotides matching TRBD2. The CDR3 runs 15 residues. The germline V gene encodes CDR1 SGHAT and CDR2 FQNNGV. The V segment lost 6 bases and the J segment 6 bases; nucleotides outside the gene matches: 7. In DNA, the CDR3 is TGTGCCAGCAGTTCAAGCGGGAGGGCGGCCGGGGAGCTGTTTTTT. Protein product: CASSSSGRAAGELFF.